These 16 T cell receptor beta chains were all obtained from the same sample, sequenced in a study of blood T cell repertoires in COVID-19. Assay: immunoSEQ multiplex PCR; the TCRdb copy retains only in-frame clones and omits some. Counted here are 210,000 or so clones, about nine tenths occurring once; the ten biggest clones make up 2% to 2.5%. Sequencing used peripheral blood. Source of these receptors: a woman aged 45 to 65 with acute or convalescent COVID-19.

CDR3 in DNA: TGTGCCAGCAGCCCTCGGTGGGGGCCCGGGGAGCTGTTTTTT. It translates to CASSPRWGPGELFF. This sequence joins TRBV9 and TRBJ2-2, with D perhaps matching TRBD1 (6 bases). Trimming shortened V by 4 bases and J by 6 bases, and 13 bases separated the two germline ends. Per the germline V gene, CDR1 is SGDLS and CDR2 is YYNGEE. This CDR3 contains 14 residues.

DNA of the CDR3: TGTGCCAGCAGCTTGGACTACACAGATACGCAGTATTTT. It yields the protein CASSLDYTDTQYF. The chain has TRBV7-2 and TRBJ2-3, with a possible D match to TRBD2 (6 bases). Germline V gives CDR1 SGHTA, CDR2 FQGNSA. The CDR3 sequence is 13 residues long. V shed 3 bases and J shed 2 bases, with 6 bases lying between them.

J is TRBJ2-2 and V is TRBV6-5, with 9 positions matching TRBD2. Germline loops: CDR1 MNHEY, CDR2 SVGAGI. The CDR3 is 16 residues long. J gave up 5 bases and V 2 bases, and 6 bases lay outside the gene matches. The CDR3 region is CASSYGGGAVTGELFF. The DNA of the CDR3 is TGTGCCAGCAGTTACGGCGGGGGGGCTGTGACCGGGGAGCTGTTTTTT.

This sequence joins TRBV5-1 and TRBJ2-5, with 7 bases fitting TRBD1. The V and J ends lost 4 bases and 1 base, in that order; junction bases with no gene match: 4. Germline CDR1 SGHRS, CDR2 YFSETQ. There are 14 residues in the CDR3. The CDR3 spells CASSPGDSQETQYF. The CDR3 bases are TGCGCCAGCAGCCCAGGGGACAGCCAAGAGACCCAGTACTTC. Full variable domain (remainder filled in from reference TRBV5-1 and TRBJ2-5): KAGVTQTPRYLIKTRGQQVTLSCSPISGHRSVSWYQQTPGQGLQFLFEYFSETQRNKGNFPGRFSGRQFSNSRSEMNVSTLELGDSALYLCASSPGDSQETQYFGPGTRLLVL.

The genes are TRBV5-1 and TRBJ1-4; TRBD1 matches 9 bases. Germline lookup yields CDR1 SGHRS and CDR2 YFSETQ. J gave up 7 bases and V 4 bases, and 8 bases lay outside the gene matches. The CDR3 has 15 amino acids. The CDR3 bases are TGCGCCAGCAGCGAACGGACAGGGGTGGGTGAAAAACTGTTTTTT. Its protein is CASSERTGVGEKLFF.

This clone has a single count. The chain is built from TRBV12-3 or TRBV12-4 and TRBJ1-2; D not certain. CDR3 size: 12 residues. Trimming shortened V by 7 bases and J by 8 bases, and 14 bases separated the two germline ends. The CDR3 DNA follows: TGTGCCAGCACCCTAGGTGGTGGAGGCTACACCTTC. The encoded protein is CASTLGGGGYTF.

This chain uses TRBV5-1 with TRBJ2-1; no clear D gene. The CDR3 length is 14 residues. Trimming stripped 7 bases from V and 6 bases from J, with 17 bases between. Germline CDR1 SGHRS, CDR2 YFSETQ. CDR3 nucleotides: TGCGCCAGCGTACTTGATGTCCCCTCCAATGAGCAGTTCTTC. Its protein product is CASVLDVPSNEQFF.

This chain connects TRBV30 to TRBJ2-7, with D possibly matching TRBD2 (6 bases). Trimming took off 1 base at V and 2 bases at J, with 9 bases between the two ends. Germline V gives CDR1 GTSNPN, CDR2 SVGIG (reference sequence). The CDR3 contains 13 residues. The CDR3 bases are TGTGCCTGGAGTGGCGGGAACCCCTACGAGCAGTACTTC. Amino acids: CAWSGGNPYEQYF. Combining the CDR3 with reference TRBV30 and TRBJ2-7 gives the whole variable domain SQTIHQWPATLVQPVGSPLSLECTVEGTSNPNLYWYRQAAGRGLQLLFYSVGIGQISSEVPQNLSASRPQDRQFILSSKKLLLSDSGFYLCAWSGGNPYEQYFGPGTRLTVT.

This clone turned up a few times. The V gene is TRBV11-2, the J gene TRBJ1-5; possible D gene TRBD1, 5 bases. This CDR3 comprises 15 residues. The ends were cut back, 3 bases at V and 3 bases at J, with 12 bases in the middle. CDR1 and CDR2 (germline): SGHAT, FQNNGV. CDR3 sequence reads: CASSFRGEDNQPQHF. CDR3 nucleotides: TGTGCCAGCAGCTTTCGGGGGGAAGACAATCAGCCCCAGCATTTT.

V and J are TRBV19 and TRBJ2-7; D is possibly TRBD2 (6 bases). The CDR3 covers 13 residues. V was shortened by 6 bases and J by 3 bases, with 12 bases between the two germline ends. The germline V gene encodes CDR1 LNHDA and CDR2 SQIVND (reference sequence). For the CDR3, the DNA is TGTGCCAGTAGGGGGAAGGGAGGCTACGAGCAGTACTTC. Translated, it gives CASRGKGGYEQYF.

This clone was seen only a few times. V and J are TRBV24-1 and TRBJ2-3, with D perhaps TRBD2 (7 bases). The germline V gene has CDR1 KGHDR and CDR2 SFDVKD. The CDR3 extends over 15 amino acids. V gave up 7 bases and J gave up 2 bases, with 15 bases separating them. CDR3 nucleotides: TGTGCCACCAGCCTTGCGGGGGCCCCCACAGATACGCAGTATTTT. Residues: CATSLAGAPTDTQYF.

The rearrangement joins TRBV7-2 to TRBJ1-2, with 12 nucleotides matching TRBD1. This CDR3 contains 15 residues. The V and J ends lost 5 bases and 8 bases, in that order; junction bases with no gene match: 9. Looked up from germline, CDR1 is SGHTA and CDR2 is FQGNSA. The CDR3 here is CASSTRDRGREGYTF. The CDR3 coding sequence is TGTGCCAGCAGCACAAGGGACAGGGGGCGGGAAGGCTACACCTTC. The full variable domain, in which reference TRBV7-2 and TRBJ1-2 provide the parts outside the CDR3, is GAGVSQSPSNKVTEKGKDVELRCDPISGHTALYWYRQSLGQGLEFLIYFQGNSAPDKSGLPSDRFSAERTGGSVSTLTIQRTQQEDSAVYLCASSTRDRGREGYTFGSGTRLTVV.

The chain joins TRBV7-9 to TRBJ2-7, with 8 bases fitting TRBD2. This CDR3 is 15 amino acids long. Germline trimming cut 1 base from V and 0 bases from J; bases unmatched to any gene: 2. Germline CDR1 reads SEHNR; CDR2 reads FQNEAQ (reference sequence). In DNA, the CDR3 is TGTGCCAGCAGCTTAGACGGGACTAGCTCCTACGAGCAGTACTTC. Translating it yields CASSLDGTSSYEQYF.

With regard to this clone: This sample includes further DNA sequences coding for the same CDR3. The gene calls are TRBV5-1 and TRBJ1-4, with 10 bases matching TRBD1. The ends lost 3 bases at V and 5 bases at J; junction bases unmatched: 1. Germline V lookup: CDR1 SGHRS, CDR2 YFSETQ. This CDR3 region has 14 residues. The CDR3 DNA follows: TGCGCCAGCAGCTCGGGACAGGGGAATGAAAAACTGTTTTTT. Its translation: CASSSGQGNEKLFF.

The gene calls are TRBV10-3 and TRBJ1-1; no definite D call. With 7 bases removed from V and 4 bases from J, the gap between germline ends came to 16 bases. From germline, CDR1 is ENHRY and CDR2 SYGVKD. The CDR3 length is 14 residues. As DNA, the CDR3 is TGTGCCATCAACGAGGGTTTAATGGGCACTGAAGCTTTCTTT. It encodes CAINEGLMGTEAFF.

This clone was picked up one time. The rearrangement uses TRBV19 and TRBJ1-1, with TRBD1 as a possible D gene (6 bases). Germline loops: CDR1 LNHDA, CDR2 SQIVND (reference sequence). The V end was cut by 7 bases, the J end by 6 bases, with 18 bases between. The CDR3 is 14 residues long. DNA for the CDR3: TGTGCCAGTACGACCGACAGGTCCACTCCTGAAGCTTTCTTT. Its translation is CASTTDRSTPEAFF.